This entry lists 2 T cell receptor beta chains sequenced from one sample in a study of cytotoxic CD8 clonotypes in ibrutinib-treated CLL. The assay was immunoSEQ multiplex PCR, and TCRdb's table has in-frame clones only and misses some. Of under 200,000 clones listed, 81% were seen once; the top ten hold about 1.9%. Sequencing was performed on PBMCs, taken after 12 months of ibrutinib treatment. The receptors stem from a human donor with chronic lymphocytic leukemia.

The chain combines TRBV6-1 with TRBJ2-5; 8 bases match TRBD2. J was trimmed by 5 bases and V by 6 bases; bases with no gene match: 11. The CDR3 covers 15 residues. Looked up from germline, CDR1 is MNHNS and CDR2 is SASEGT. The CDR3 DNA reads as TGTGCCAGCAGAGGAACTAGCGGACGGTCTGAGACCCAGTACTTC. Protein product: CASRGTSGRSETQYF.

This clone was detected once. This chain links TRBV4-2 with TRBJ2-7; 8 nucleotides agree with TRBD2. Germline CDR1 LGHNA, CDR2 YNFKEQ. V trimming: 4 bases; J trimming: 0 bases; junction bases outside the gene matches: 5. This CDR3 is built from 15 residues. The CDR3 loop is CASSPGGGSSYEQYF. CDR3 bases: TGTGCCAGCAGCCCGGGGGGGGGAAGCTCCTACGAGCAGTACTTC.